The 17 T cell receptor beta chains reported below all come from one sample, sequenced in a study of siplizumab effects on memory and regulatory T cells. Sequencing used immunoSEQ multiplex PCR; TCRdb keeps in-frame clones, though not all of them. The repertoire holds about 100,000 clones, approximately 92% seen once, with 0.14% to 0.15% in the top ten. The sequenced sample was CD4+ T cells sorted from blood. The receptors stem from a human donor in good health.

The chain recombines TRBV7-2 with TRBJ1-1; no firm D call. Germline V lookup: CDR1 SGHTA, CDR2 FQGNSA. V was clipped by 4 bases and J by 2 bases, with 14 bases between them. The CDR3 has 15 residues. As DNA, the CDR3 is TGTGCCAGCAGCTCCTCCAGAGTGGGTAACACTGAAGCTTTCTTT. Translated, it gives CASSSSRVGNTEAFF.

This chain joins TRBV7-2 and TRBJ1-5; maybe TRBD1 (5 bases). The V gene's germline CDR1 is SGHTA and CDR2 FQGNSA. V was clipped by 2 bases and J by 7 bases, with 15 bases between them. This CDR3 is 15 amino acids long. The DNA for the CDR3 is TGTGCCAGCAGCTTAATAGGGGTAAGCGGACAGCCCCAGCATTTT. Amino acid sequence: CASSLIGVSGQPQHF.

This clone was counted once. The CDR3 sequence is CASSQEASGGVSSYEQYF. CDR3 DNA sequence: TGTGCCAGCAGCCAAGAGGCTAGCGGGGGGGTAAGCTCCTACGAGCAGTACTTC. The genes are TRBV2 and TRBJ2-7; 12 nucleotides align to TRBD2. Trimming took 6 bases from V and 0 from J; bases not matched to a gene: 12. This CDR3 is built from 18 residues. The germline V gene encodes CDR1 SNHLY and CDR2 FYNNEI.

V and J are TRBV28 and TRBJ1-2; the D gene is possibly TRBD1 (5 bases). Trimming removed 7 bases from V and 4 bases from J, with 19 bases in between. Germline loops: CDR1 MDHEN, CDR2 SYDVKM. CDR3 length equals 15 residues. The CDR3 coding sequence is TGTGCCAGCACCCCCGCGGCAGGGCCGTCCTATGGCTACACCTTC. Residues: CASTPAAGPSYGYTF.

The V gene is TRBV7-6, the J gene TRBJ2-2, with TRBD2 as a possible D gene (7 bases). The CDR3 runs 16 residues. Germline values: CDR1 SGHVS, CDR2 FNYEAQ. The V end lost 5 bases, the J end lost 6 bases, and 19 bases lay between the germline ends. CDR3 sequence (DNA): TGTGCCAGCAGCCCACGTGGGGGGGCGCTCCCCGGGGAGCTGTTTTTT. It specifies CASSPRGGALPGELFF. The variable domain in full, completed from reference TRBV7-6 and TRBJ2-2, reads GAGVSQSPRYKVTKRGQDVALRCDPISGHVSLYWYRQALGQGPEFLTYFNYEAQQDKSGLPNDRFSAERPEGSISTLTIQRTEQRDSAMYRCASSPRGGALPGELFFGEGSRLTVL.

V gene TRBV28 combines with J gene TRBJ1-1; the D gene is possibly TRBD1 (6 bases). Germline loops: CDR1 MDHEN, CDR2 SYDVKM. V lost 7 bases, J lost 0 bases, and 21 bases lay in between. This CDR3 has 17 residues. CDR3 sequence: CASNSEGRGPMNTEAFF. The CDR3 DNA follows: TGTGCCAGCAACTCGGAGGGCAGGGGCCCAATGAACACTGAAGCTTTCTTT.

This chain links TRBV2 with TRBJ1-2, with 7 bases fitting TRBD1. This CDR3 region has 20 residues. Germline CDR1 reads SNHLY; CDR2 reads FYNNEI. J gave up 2 bases and V 2 bases, and 20 bases lay outside the gene matches. The CDR3 coding sequence is TGTGCCAGCAGTGAATTCATGGCCCACCTAAACAGGGGAACAAACTATGGCTACACCTTC. This gives the protein CASSEFMAHLNRGTNYGYTF.

The CDR3 region is CASSPSTSLYEQYF. The CDR3, as DNA: TGTGCCAGCAGCCCGTCGACTAGCTTGTACGAGCAGTACTTC. The V call is TRBV7-9, the J call TRBJ2-7, with 7 bases identical to TRBD2. Trimming cost V 5 bases and J 4 bases; bases outside gene matches: 8. CDR1 is SEHNR, CDR2 FQNEAQ, per germline (reference sequence). This CDR3 is built from 14 residues.

The rearrangement uses TRBV4-1 and TRBJ2-7; no clear D. CDR1 MGHRA and CDR2 YSYEKL come from the germline V gene. V lost 0 bases to trimming and J lost 0 bases, with 12 bases between them. This CDR3 region has 16 residues. CDR3 nucleotide sequence: TGCGCCAGCAGCCAAGAGTTGTTTGGGGTCTCCTACGAGCAGTACTTC. It translates to CASSQELFGVSYEQYF.

The J gene is TRBJ1-1, the V gene TRBV10-3; 10 nucleotides match TRBD1. Per germline, CDR1 ENHRY and CDR2 SYGVKD. Trimming removed 6 bases from V and 0 bases from J; junction bases left unmatched: 1. The CDR3 consists of 14 residues. The CDR3 region is CAIRDRGVNTEAFF. Written as DNA, the CDR3 is TGTGCCATCAGGGACAGGGGGGTGAACACTGAAGCTTTCTTT.

A note on this clone: Within the sample, other DNA sequences also encode this same CDR3. The chain uses TRBV7-2 and TRBJ2-5; 14 nucleotides align to TRBD2. V lost 1 base, J lost 2 bases, and 0 bases stayed unmatched. Germline loops: CDR1 SGHTA, CDR2 FQGNSA. The CDR3 spans 16 residues. The CDR3 DNA reads TGTGCCAGCAGCTTAGGACTAGCGGGGGGGCAAGAGACCCAGTACTTC. This encodes CASSLGLAGGQETQYF. Variable domain in full (rest from reference TRBV7-2 and TRBJ2-5): GAGVSQSPSNKVTEKGKDVELRCDPISGHTALYWYRQSLGQGLEFLIYFQGNSAPDKSGLPSDRFSAERTGGSVSTLTIQRTQQEDSAVYLCASSLGLAGGQETQYFGPGTRLLVL.

The rearrangement uses TRBV11-2 and TRBJ2-2; D gene ambiguous. The V and J ends lost 7 bases and 6 bases respectively, with 15 bases between them. Germline lookup yields CDR1 SGHAT and CDR2 FQNNGV. CDR3 length: 14 residues. The DNA of the CDR3 is TGTGCCAGCATTTTTGCAGGCTCTCCCGGGGAGCTGTTTTTT. This gives the protein CASIFAGSPGELFF.

This rearrangement joins TRBV10-2 to TRBJ1-5; D is unresolved. The V end lost 3 bases, the J end lost 5 bases, and 11 bases lay between the germline ends. The CDR3 runs to 14 residues. Germline CDR1 and CDR2: WSHSY and SAAADI. The CDR3 loop reads CASSDVTDDQPQHF. The CDR3 nucleotides read TGCGCCAGCAGTGATGTAACAGACGATCAGCCCCAGCATTTT.

In DNA form, the CDR3 reads TGTGCCAGTAGTACCCTACTAGGCCGGGAGACCCAGTACTTC. Amino acid sequence: CASSTLLGRETQYF. The rearrangement uses TRBV19 and TRBJ2-5; D might be TRBD2 (5 bases). Germline CDR1 is LNHDA and CDR2 is SQIVND (reference sequence). CDR3 length: 14 amino acids. V shed 4 bases and J shed 5 bases, with 14 bases lying between them.

This clone was counted only a few times. The chain recombines TRBV7-9 with TRBJ2-7; 9 nucleotides align to TRBD1. The CDR3 is 14 amino acids. Germline V gives CDR1 SEHNR, CDR2 FQNEAQ (reference sequence). Trimming at V came to 6 bases and at J to 3 bases, leaving 6 bases not matched to a gene. CDR3 amino acids: CASRSGQGRYEQYF. DNA for the CDR3: TGTGCCAGCAGATCGGGACAGGGACGCTACGAGCAGTACTTC. Variable domain in full (rest from reference TRBV7-9 and TRBJ2-7): DTGVSQNPRHKITKRGQNVTFRCDPISEHNRLYWYRQTLGQGPEFLTYFQNEAQLEKSRLLSDRFSAERPKGSFSTLEIQRTEQGDSAMYLCASRSGQGRYEQYFGPGTRLTVT.

This chain links TRBV7-9 with TRBJ1-1; no definite D call. CDR1 and CDR2 from the germline V gene are SEHNR and FQNEAQ (reference sequence). This CDR3 comprises 15 residues. V was shortened by 4 bases and J by 0 bases, with 12 bases between the two germline ends. The CDR3 coding sequence is TGTGCCAGCAGCTCAGCGACATTACTGAACACTGAAGCTTTCTTT. Translating it yields CASSSATLLNTEAFF.

The gene calls are TRBV9 and TRBJ2-2; TRBD1 matches at 8 bases. Germline CDR1 is SGDLS and CDR2 is YYNGEE. The V gene end was trimmed by 0 bases and the J gene end by 7 bases; junction bases not matched to a gene: 5. This CDR3 is built from 15 residues. For the CDR3, the DNA is TGTGCCAGCAGCGTAGTCCCAGGGGGCGACGGGGAGCTGTTTTTT. It yields the protein CASSVVPGGDGELFF.